This passage covers 26 T cell receptor beta chains from one sample sequenced in a study of T-cell reconstitution after alpha-beta-depleted transplantation in children. The authors prepared the TCRbeta library with unique molecular identifiers. TCRdb itself ran the PCR reads through MiXCR, one entry per CDR3 protein. The sample has roughly 350,000 distinct CDR3 sequences; 10% are singletons. Here the sequenced sample was PBMCs from the stem cell graft donor, taken from the stem cell graft. The receptors come from a human donor who donated a stem cell graft to a child with acute lymphoblastic leukemia.

This clonotype was counted ten times or more. The V call is TRBV5-1, the J call TRBJ2-3; D unclear. CDR3 size: 14 residues. Between the trimmed V and J ends, which lost 4 bases and 6 bases, there was a span of 15 bases. Germline V gives CDR1 SGHRS, CDR2 YFSETQ. The CDR3 is CASSVRALRDTQYF. The CDR3 DNA sequence: TGCGCCAGCAGCGTGAGAGCTCTCCGGGATACGCAGTATTTT. Based on the CDR3 plus reference TRBV5-1 and TRBJ2-3, the full variable domain is KAGVTQTPRYLIKTRGQQVTLSCSPISGHRSVSWYQQTPGQGLQFLFEYFSETQRNKGNFPGRFSGRQFSNSRSEMNVSTLELGDSALYLCASSVRALRDTQYFGPGTRLTVL.

This clonotype appeared a few times. The chain combines TRBV7-2 with TRBJ2-1; 11 bases line up with TRBD2. After removal of 5 bases from V and 5 bases from J, the junction contained 11 bases not matched to a gene. Germline V CDR1 and CDR2: SGHTA, FQGNSA. There are 17 residues in the CDR3. The CDR3, as DNA: TGTGCCAGCAGCCCGATTGGTAGCGGGAGGGGTGACAATGAGCAGTTCTTC. This sequence encodes CASSPIGSGRGDNEQFF. Full variable domain (missing parts from reference TRBV7-2 and TRBJ2-1): GAGVSQSPSNKVTEKGKDVELRCDPISGHTALYWYRQSLGQGLEFLIYFQGNSAPDKSGLPSDRFSAERTGGSVSTLTIQRTQQEDSAVYLCASSPIGSGRGDNEQFFGPGTRLTVL.

At least ten counts were recorded for this clonotype. J is TRBJ2-1 and V is TRBV27; 7 positions agree with TRBD1. V was pared by 2 bases and J by 7 bases, with 5 bases of the junction left unmatched. The CDR3 extends over 14 amino acids. Germline CDR1 MNHEY, CDR2 SMNVEV (reference sequence). CDR3: CASSLQQGWNEQFF. CDR3 DNA sequence: TGTGCCAGCAGTTTACAACAGGGGTGGAATGAGCAGTTCTTC.

V gene TRBV6-2 or TRBV6-3 combines with J gene TRBJ2-1, with a weak D call TRBD1 (5 bases). The CDR3 is 15 residues long. Germline values: CDR1 MNHEY, CDR2 SVGEGT. Trimming stripped 6 bases from V and 0 bases from J, with 12 bases between. The CDR3 spells CASSLRQSSYNEQFF. CDR3 nucleotide sequence: TGTGCCAGCAGCCTACGACAGAGCTCCTACAATGAGCAGTTCTTC.

This clonotype was seen more than once but under ten times. The chain uses TRBV5-1 and TRBJ1-1, with D possibly matching TRBD1 (5 bases). Germline lookup yields CDR1 SGHRS and CDR2 YFSETQ. V gave up 6 bases and J gave up 2 bases, with 17 bases separating them. The CDR3 has 15 amino acids. CDR3: CASTMGDGINTEAFF. CDR3 in DNA: TGCGCCAGCACAATGGGGGACGGAATAAACACTGAAGCTTTCTTT.

This chain uses TRBV4-3 with TRBJ2-5; 7 bases are a match to TRBD2. The CDR3 sequence is 15 residues long. In germline, CDR1 is LGHNA, CDR2 YSLEER. J gave up 0 bases and V 4 bases, and 5 bases lay outside the gene matches. This chain's CDR3 is CASSRLRGDQETQYF. As DNA, the CDR3 is TGCGCCAGCAGCCGGCTCCGGGGGGACCAAGAGACCCAGTACTTC.

J is TRBJ1-2 and V is TRBV28, with TRBD1 as a possible D gene (6 bases). CDR3 size: 16 residues. V was shortened by 6 bases and J by 4 bases, with 21 bases between the two germline ends. Germline V gene sequence: CDR1 MDHEN, CDR2 SYDVKM. The CDR3 protein is CASSSAGGGDTYGYTF. The CDR3 nucleotides read TGTGCCAGCAGCTCCGCGGGAGGGGGTGATACCTATGGCTACACCTTC.

The table lists this clonotype with many counts. The V call is TRBV27, the J call TRBJ1-2; 8 bases align to TRBD1. The CDR3 extends over 15 amino acids. Trimming cost V 4 bases and J 3 bases; bases outside gene matches: 7. CDR1 and CDR2 (germline): MNHEY, SMNVEV (reference sequence). The CDR3 spells CASSSLGQGYYGYTF. The CDR3, as DNA: TGTGCCAGCAGTTCACTAGGACAGGGATACTATGGCTACACCTTC.

This clonotype showed up many times. The chain employs TRBV16 and TRBJ2-1; TRBD1 is a possible D gene (5 bases). Germline values: CDR1 KGHSY, CDR2 FQNENV. There are 11 residues in the CDR3. Trimming pared 1 base from V and 10 bases from J, leaving 5 bases between. CDR3 sequence reads: CASSQWGEQFF. The CDR3 DNA reads TGTGCCAGCAGCCAATGGGGCGAGCAGTTCTTC.

This clonotype has just a few counts. The genes are TRBV3-1 and TRBJ2-2, with TRBD2 matching 13 bases. There are 18 residues in the CDR3. V lost 5 bases and J lost 4; bases outside the gene matches: 10. CDR1 and CDR2 from the germline V gene are LGHDT and YNNKEL (reference sequence). The CDR3 region is CASSIPGTSGIGTGELFF. The CDR3, as DNA: TGTGCCAGCAGCATTCCCGGGACTAGCGGGATTGGCACCGGGGAGCTGTTTTTT.

This clonotype was counted at least ten times. The chain joins TRBV28 to TRBJ2-3; 9 nucleotides agree with TRBD1. The V gene's germline CDR1 is MDHEN and CDR2 SYDVKM. This CDR3 has 21 residues. Losses at the gene ends were 3 bases for V and 2 bases for J; bases not matched to a gene: 21. The CDR3 sequence: CASSFPPGQGPPGWTTDTQYF. The CDR3 DNA reads TGTGCCAGCAGTTTTCCTCCGGGACAGGGCCCGCCGGGGTGGACCACAGATACGCAGTATTTT.

This clonotype appeared many times. V is TRBV7-6 and J is TRBJ2-1, with 9 bases lining up with TRBD2. The CDR3 is made up of 16 amino acids. Trimming at V came to 4 bases and at J to 2 bases, leaving 6 bases not matched to a gene. CDR1 is SGHVS, CDR2 FNYEAQ, per germline. The CDR3 region has the DNA TGTGCCAGCAGCTCCGGGACTAGCCCTCCCTACAATGAGCAGTTCTTC. Translated: CASSSGTSPPYNEQFF. Using reference TRBV7-6 and TRBJ2-1 for the parts outside the CDR3, the full variable domain is GAGVSQSPRYKVTKRGQDVALRCDPISGHVSLYWYRQALGQGPEFLTYFNYEAQQDKSGLPNDRFSAERPEGSISTLTIQRTEQRDSAMYRCASSSGTSPPYNEQFFGPGTRLTVL.

The V gene is TRBV20-1, the J gene TRBJ2-4; D tentatively reads TRBD1 or TRBD2 (6 bases each). CDR3 length equals 15 residues. With 6 bases removed from V and 1 base from J, the gap between germline ends came to 16 bases. CDR1 is DFQATT and CDR2 is SNEGSKA in the germline V gene (reference sequence). The CDR3 DNA follows: TGCAGTGCGCAGACTAGGGGGAGGGCCAAAAACATTCAGTACTTC. Its translation is CSAQTRGRAKNIQYF.

This clonotype showed up just a few times. The chain combines TRBV7-9 with TRBJ1-2; the D is unclear. The CDR3 has 14 amino acids. The V and J ends lost 2 bases and 2 bases respectively, with 9 bases between them. Per germline, CDR1 SEHNR and CDR2 FQNEAQ (reference sequence). CDR3 region: CASSLTTLNYGYTF. CDR3 nucleotide sequence: TGTGCCAGCAGCTTAACGACGCTGAACTATGGCTACACCTTC.

This chain connects TRBV6-2 or TRBV6-3 to TRBJ2-3; D tentatively fits TRBD1 or TRBD2 (5 bases each). In germline, CDR1 is MNHEY, CDR2 SVGEGT. The CDR3 runs 14 residues. The V end was cut by 4 bases, the J end by 3 bases, with 11 bases between. The CDR3 bases are TGTGCCAGCAGTTCGGGGACCCTTACAGATACGCAGTATTTT. It translates to CASSSGTLTDTQYF.

The J gene is TRBJ2-1, the V gene TRBV6-4; possibly TRBD2 for D (6 bases). Per the germline V gene, CDR1 is MRHNA and CDR2 is SNTAGT. CDR3 length equals 14 residues. Trimming shortened V by 3 bases and J by 5 bases, and 11 bases separated the two germline ends. Written as DNA, the CDR3 is TGTGCCAGCAGTGAGGCGGGACGGAACAATGAGCAGTTCTTC. It translates to CASSEAGRNNEQFF.

This clonotype came up many times. The chain joins TRBV9 to TRBJ2-1; D is ambiguous. The germline gives CDR1 SGDLS, CDR2 YYNGEE. The ends were cut back, 4 bases at V and 2 bases at J, with 4 bases in the middle. This CDR3 spans 12 amino acids. CDR3 coding DNA: TGTGCCAGCAGCCCCACCTACAATGAGCAGTTCTTC. The encoded protein is CASSPTYNEQFF.

This clonotype was observed many times. The rearrangement joins TRBV24-1 to TRBJ2-1, with 10 nucleotides matching TRBD2. Germline assignment: CDR1 KGHDR and CDR2 SFDVKD. This CDR3 contains 16 residues. V was clipped by 3 bases and J by 9 bases; unmatched bases: 10. CDR3 residues: CATSDSKLAGESEQFF. DNA of the CDR3: TGTGCCACCAGTGATAGTAAGCTAGCGGGAGAAAGTGAGCAGTTCTTC.

This clonotype was detected a few times. The chain is built from TRBV10-3 and TRBJ2-3; D tentatively fits TRBD1 or TRBD2 (5 bases each). The V end lost 3 bases, the J end lost 0 bases, and 16 bases lay between the germline ends. The CDR3 extends over 17 amino acids. The V gene's germline CDR1 is ENHRY and CDR2 SYGVKD. The CDR3 coding sequence is TGTGCCATCAGTGATAAGGGGCTAGCACCTAGCACAGATACGCAGTATTTT. Protein product: CAISDKGLAPSTDTQYF.

The chain links TRBV6-5 to TRBJ2-7; TRBD1 might be the D (5 bases). This CDR3 spans 15 amino acids. Trimming removed 4 bases from V and 6 bases from J, with 19 bases in between. Germline V gene sequence: CDR1 MNHEY, CDR2 SVGAGI. In DNA, the CDR3 is TGTGCCAGCAGTTGGTGGGGCCTAGATAGTGGCGAGCAGTACTTC. It encodes CASSWWGLDSGEQYF.

The chain couples TRBV27 to TRBJ2-2; 10 bases fit TRBD1. Germline V gives CDR1 MNHEY, CDR2 SMNVEV (reference sequence). This CDR3 contains 14 residues. Trimming cost V 9 bases and J 5 bases; bases outside gene matches: 6. CDR3 sequence reads: CASWDRGGTGELFF. CDR3 nucleotides: TGTGCCAGTTGGGACAGGGGAGGAACCGGGGAGCTGTTTTTT.

The rearrangement joins TRBV7-2 to TRBJ1-5, with 7 bases matching TRBD1. This CDR3 region has 16 residues. Germline CDR1 is SGHTA and CDR2 is FQGNSA. V lost 4 bases and J lost 6; bases outside the gene matches: 12. This CDR3 is CASSSEGAGTGQPQHF. Here the CDR3 DNA reads TGTGCCAGCAGCTCGGAGGGGGCGGGGACCGGTCAGCCCCAGCATTTT.

In this sample, this clonotype turned up a few times. The chain uses TRBV6-4 and TRBJ2-1, with unresolved D. The CDR3 spans 16 residues. Germline V lookup: CDR1 MRHNA, CDR2 SNTAGT. Trimming left V 5 bases short and J 2 bases short, with 16 bases between. CDR3 protein: CASSPDLGETYNEQFF. The CDR3, as DNA: TGTGCCAGCAGTCCCGATTTGGGCGAAACCTACAATGAGCAGTTCTTC.

This clonotype was found a few times. The chain couples TRBV7-8 to TRBJ2-1, with 7 bases lining up with TRBD2. CDR1 is SGHVS, CDR2 FQNEAQ, per germline. The ends lost 5 bases at V and 4 bases at J; junction bases unmatched: 8. This CDR3 has 15 residues. CDR3 residues: CASSEGLNLYNEQFF. The CDR3 DNA reads as TGTGCCAGCAGCGAGGGACTAAACTTATACAATGAGCAGTTCTTC. The entire variable domain, with the rest obtained from reference TRBV7-8 and TRBJ2-1, is as follows: GAGVSQSPRYKVAKRGQDVALRCDPISGHVSLFWYQQALGQGPEFLTYFQNEAQLDKSGLPSDRFFAERPEGSVSTLKIQRTQQEDSAVYLCASSEGLNLYNEQFFGPGTRLTVL.

This clonotype showed up just a few times. CDR3 in amino acids: CAWTLGQRNSGANVLTF. The CDR3 DNA is TGTGCCTGGACCCTCGGACAGCGAAACTCTGGGGCCAACGTCCTGACTTTC. The genes are TRBV30 and TRBJ2-6, with D perhaps TRBD1 (6 bases). The V end lost 4 bases, the J end lost 0 bases, and 16 bases lay between the germline ends. This CDR3 has 17 residues. Germline V gene lookup returns CDR1 GTSNPN and CDR2 SVGIG (reference sequence). The whole variable domain, remainder taken from reference TRBV30 and TRBJ2-6, is SQTIHQWPATLVQPVGSPLSLECTVEGTSNPNLYWYRQAAGRGLQLLFYSVGIGQISSEVPQNLSASRPQDRQFILSSKKLLLSDSGFYLCAWTLGQRNSGANVLTFGAGSRLTVL.

This sequence joins TRBV9 and TRBJ2-2; TRBD2 agrees at 9 bases. This CDR3 has 17 amino acids. CDR1 and CDR2 from the germline V gene are SGDLS and YYNGEE. Trimming at V came to 4 bases and at J to 5 bases, leaving 12 bases not matched to a gene. CDR3 DNA sequence: TGTGCCAGCAGCCCGCCGGGACTAGCTTCGGCGACCGGGGAGCTGTTTTTT. Protein product: CASSPPGLASATGELFF.